This TCR beta chain was sequenced during a study of naive and memory T cell subsets. The CDR3 loop spans 16 amino acids. Germline loops: CDR1 SGHTA, CDR2 FQGNSA. V was clipped by 5 bases and J by 3 bases, with 18 bases between them. An equimolar mix of two oligonucleotides served as the beta constant-region primer for TRBC1 and TRBC2. Nested alpha and beta constant-region primers with the SP2 primer drove four PCR rounds on ligated cDNA. TCRdb passed the UMI-ligation and nested PCR reads through MiXCR, listing each CDR3 protein once. Of about 90,000 distinct CDR3 sequences listed, around 7% were seen once; the top ten hold around 1.5%. After the first PCR, alpha and beta chain libraries were processed separately.

This clonotype was obtained from a human donor in good health. This chain connects TRBV7-2 to TRBJ2-3; maybe TRBD1 (5 bases). Sequenced material: central memory CD4+ T cells from blood. CDR3 amino acids: CASSPTGFSGTDTQYF. CDR3 in DNA: TGTGCCAGCAGCCCGACCGGGTTCTCAGGGACAGATACGCAGTATTTT.